This TCR beta chain stems from a study of regulatory T cells in long-lasting Graves disease. Study observations and caveats: Persistent Graves' disease cases displayed lower TCR diversity than newly diagnosed ones.

According to the study, TCR beta libraries were built with iRepertoire HTBI primers and CDR3-region Arm-PCR. TCRdb processed the multiplex PCR reads anew with MiXCR; each CDR3 protein has one entry. The sample includes some 500,000 distinct CDR3 sequences, around an eighth of them seen just once. V gave up 4 bases and J gave up 10 bases; unmatched junction bases: 10. The CDR3 extends over 15 amino acids. The germline V gene encodes CDR1 MGHRA and CDR2 YSYEKL. Time point meaning: newly diagnosed GD, antithyroid drugs for less than 3 months. Isolated PBMC RNA provided the starting material for the TCR library. As regards this clonotype: Antigen unknown.

The same sample was also studied in work on T cells in Graves' hyperthyroidism and ophthalmopathy.

The specimen comprised peripheral blood mononuclear cells (PBMCs), sampled at new diagnosis, from a patient treated with antithyroid drugs. J is TRBJ2-4 and V is TRBV4-1; 10 nucleotides match TRBD2. The origin of this receptor is a man in his thirties or forties with Graves disease. CDR3 DNA sequence: TGCGCCAGCAGCCCAGGACTAGCGGTCTCAAGAATTCAGTACTTC. Residues: CASSPGLAVSRIQYF.